This passage covers 21 T cell receptor beta chains from one sample sequenced in a study of blood T cells in healthy people across ages. Together with a sample-barcoded 5' primer, a J-beta primer mix was included in a second PCR lasting roughly 6 to 12 cycles. TCRdb re-derived calls from the 5' RACE reads in MiXCR, one entry per CDR3 protein. The sample holds about 1.7 million distinct CDR3 sequences; under 30% are singletons and the top ten take 7.7%. Input material: blood. These receptors were obtained from a young woman in good health.

The chain recombines TRBV5-1 with TRBJ2-7; a possible D gene is TRBD1 (6 bases). The CDR3 spans 14 residues. Trimming removed 4 bases at V and 4 bases at J, with 15 bases between. Germline-derived CDR1 and CDR2 are SGHRS and YFSETQ. CDR3 DNA sequence: TGCGCCAGCAGCCCACACCGGACAGAGTACGAGCAGTACTTC. Protein product: CASSPHRTEYEQYF.

This clonotype was recorded at least ten times. The chain joins TRBV20-1 to TRBJ2-1; D not resolved. CDR3 size: 15 residues. The germline V and J ends were trimmed by 0 bases and 0 bases, with 9 bases remaining between them. Germline V gene sequence: CDR1 DFQATT, CDR2 SNEGSKA (reference sequence). This CDR3 reads CSARDPTGSYNEQFF. CDR3 bases: TGCAGTGCTAGAGATCCAACGGGCTCCTACAATGAGCAGTTCTTC.

This clonotype was seen repeatedly, ten times or more. The chain links TRBV12-3 or TRBV12-4 to TRBJ2-7, with TRBD1 identical over 9 bases. Germline trimming cut 11 bases from V and 6 bases from J; bases unmatched to any gene: 14. The CDR3 is 14 residues long. In DNA form, the CDR3 reads TGTGCCGTAACAGGGGGCGCAATTCGTAGCGAGCAGTACTTC. Translated, it gives CAVTGGAIRSEQYF.

J is TRBJ1-2 and V is TRBV5-6; D gene unclear. V lost 4 bases and J lost 2, with 12 bases in between. Germline V lookup: CDR1 SGHDT, CDR2 YYEEEE. The CDR3 length is 14 residues. The CDR3 is CASSLLADNYGYTF. CDR3 bases: TGTGCCAGCAGCCTACTGGCAGACAACTATGGCTACACCTTC.

The chain uses TRBV5-1 and TRBJ2-5; D may be TRBD1 (6 bases). The germline CDR1 and CDR2 sequences are SGHRS and YFSETQ. The CDR3 runs to 15 residues. V was pared by 0 bases and J by 3 bases, with 12 bases between. In DNA form, the CDR3 reads TGCGCCAGCAGCTTGGACACAGGGCGGGAAGAGACCCAGTACTTC. It encodes CASSLDTGREETQYF.

Details on this clonotype: One junction end does not reproduce the germline sequence, and a read error may be involved. The rearrangement joins TRBV7-6 to TRBJ1-5; 8 bases align to TRBD1. The CDR3 totals 16 residues. From germline, CDR1 is SGHVS and CDR2 FNYEAQ. As DNA, the CDR3 is TGTGCCAGCATCTTAGGTCCGACAGGGGTTAATCAGCCCCAGCATTTT. Its protein product is CASILGPTGVNQPQHF.

Comments on this clonotype: It may be a read error: a sequence one base away is much more abundant. V usage is TRBV2 and J usage is TRBJ2-5; TRBD1 matches at 8 bases. J lost 11 bases, V lost 6 bases, and 8 bases had no gene match. The V gene's germline CDR1 is SNHLY and CDR2 FYNNEI. The CDR3 has 12 amino acids. The DNA for the CDR3 is TGTGCCAGCAGGCCACCGGGACAGGAGCAGTACTTC. It yields the protein CASRPPGQEQYF.

The table lists this clonotype with many counts. The rearrangement joins TRBV10-2 to TRBJ1-1; 7 bases align to TRBD1. The V and J ends lost 2 bases and 0 bases, in that order; junction bases with no gene match: 3. Germline CDR1 reads WSHSY; CDR2 reads SAAADI. The CDR3 totals 15 residues. The CDR3 protein is CASSETTGLNTEAFF. For the CDR3, the DNA is TGCGCCAGCAGTGAGACGACAGGGTTGAACACTGAAGCTTTCTTT.

The chain carries TRBV7-9 and TRBJ1-2, with D perhaps matching TRBD1 (5 bases). Trimming pared 7 bases from V and 4 bases from J, leaving 16 bases between. CDR3 size: 14 residues. The germline V gene encodes CDR1 SEHNR and CDR2 FQNEAQ (reference sequence). Here the CDR3 reads CASNPGIGGYGYTF. DNA for the CDR3: TGTGCCAGCAACCCAGGGATCGGTGGCTATGGCTACACCTTC.

The V call is TRBV3-1, the J call TRBJ2-3, with 8 bases identical to TRBD2. Unmatched junction bases numbered 14, after V lost 1 base and J lost 5 bases. Germline-derived CDR1 and CDR2 are LGHDT and YNNKEL (reference sequence). There are 18 residues in the CDR3. CDR3 DNA: TGTGCCAGCAGCCAAGGGACCCGCGTGGGACTAGTGGGAGATACGCAGTATTTT. Residues: CASSQGTRVGLVGDTQYF.

This clonotype was counted between two and nine times. The germline gene is not matched at one end of the junction; a read error may be the cause. The chain recombines TRBV4-3 with TRBJ1-1; D is unclear. In germline, CDR1 is LGHNA, CDR2 YSLEER. The CDR3 is made up of 13 amino acids. DNA for the CDR3: TGCGCCCGCAGCCAAGTTTTGAACACTGAAGCTTTCTTT. This encodes CARSQVLNTEAFF.

J is TRBJ1-5 and V is TRBV29-1, with TRBD1 identical over 8 bases. This CDR3 spans 13 amino acids. Germline trimming cut 4 bases from V and 2 bases from J; bases unmatched to any gene: 1. CDR1 SQVTM and CDR2 ANQGSEA come from the germline V gene. The CDR3: CSVAQGGNQPQHF. CDR3 sequence (DNA): TGCAGCGTTGCACAGGGGGGCAATCAGCCCCAGCATTTT.

V and J are TRBV28 and TRBJ1-5, with TRBD1 identical over 9 bases. The CDR3 totals 17 residues. Germline V lookup: CDR1 MDHEN, CDR2 SYDVKM. The V gene end was trimmed by 3 bases and the J gene end by 2 bases; junction bases not matched to a gene: 8. Here the CDR3 DNA reads TGTGCCAGCAGTTTGTGGGACAGGGTTCGGGGCAATCAGCCCCAGCATTTT. Protein product: CASSLWDRVRGNQPQHF.

This clonotype was recorded only once. The rearrangement links TRBV29-1 to TRBJ2-3, with D unresolved. Germline V lookup: CDR1 SQVTM, CDR2 ANQGSEA. CDR3 size: 12 residues. The ends were cut back, 8 bases at V and 5 bases at J, with 14 bases in the middle. CDR3: CSIMRTGDTQYF. In DNA form, the CDR3 reads TGCAGCATAATGCGGACGGGAGATACGCAGTATTTT.

This clonotype was seen at least ten times. CDR3 DNA: TGTGCCAGCAGCGACCAACTAGCGGGAGGGGCAGATACGCAGTATTTT. Its translation: CASSDQLAGGADTQYF. This rearrangement joins TRBV9 to TRBJ2-3, with 13 bases fitting TRBD2. The CDR3 is 16 residues long. Germline CDR1 SGDLS, CDR2 YYNGEE. The V and J ends lost 3 bases and 4 bases, in that order; junction bases with no gene match: 5.

V gene TRBV20-1 combines with J gene TRBJ2-1; a weak D match, TRBD2 (8 bases). The V gene's germline CDR1 is DFQATT and CDR2 SNEGSKA (reference sequence). Trimming left V 3 bases short and J 6 bases short, with 24 bases between. The CDR3 totals 17 residues. In nucleotides, the CDR3 is TGCAGTGCTAGGACAGGAAGGACTAGCAGGGGGGTCAATGAGCAGTTCTTC. Amino acid sequence: CSARTGRTSRGVNEQFF.

The genes are TRBV5-1 and TRBJ1-1; D is ambiguous. CDR1 is SGHRS, CDR2 YFSETQ, per germline. The CDR3 is 15 amino acids. Trimming removed 1 base from V and 1 base from J, with 11 bases in between. The CDR3 reads CASSLFPGTNTEAFF. CDR3 sequence (DNA): TGCGCCAGCAGCTTGTTCCCCGGAACGAACACTGAAGCTTTCTTT.

The rearrangement links TRBV11-2 to TRBJ2-3; TRBD2 matches 7 bases. Trimming at V came to 0 bases and at J to 4 bases, leaving 10 bases not matched to a gene. CDR1 and CDR2 from the germline V gene are SGHAT and FQNNGV. This CDR3 spans 17 amino acids. CDR3 loop: CASSLEGRREYPDTQYF. Here the CDR3 DNA reads TGTGCCAGCAGCTTAGAAGGTCGGCGGGAGTACCCAGATACGCAGTATTTT.

This clonotype was picked up a small number of times. The chain links TRBV24-1 to TRBJ1-2; D is unclear. V lost 3 bases and J 5 bases, leaving 12 bases between the germline ends. The CDR3 covers 14 residues. Germline-derived CDR1 and CDR2 are KGHDR and SFDVKD. CDR3 protein: CATSDAQINYGYTF. In DNA, the CDR3 is TGTGCCACCAGTGATGCGCAGATAAATTATGGCTACACCTTC.

This clonotype occurred a few times. V and J are TRBV20-1 and TRBJ2-3; D unclear. Germline lookup yields CDR1 DFQATT and CDR2 SNEGSKA (reference sequence). V gave up 8 bases and J gave up 0 bases, with 18 bases separating them. The CDR3 is 15 amino acids. The CDR3 loop reads CSSPGRGLSTDTQYF. CDR3 DNA: TGCAGTTCTCCGGGCCGTGGTCTTAGCACAGATACGCAGTATTTT.

The chain links TRBV12-3 or TRBV12-4 to TRBJ2-1; 11 bases agree with TRBD2. V lost 6 bases and J lost 8; bases outside the gene matches: 12. The CDR3 loop spans 16 amino acids. CDR3 sequence reads: CASRQSTSGSIDEQFF. The CDR3 DNA follows: TGTGCCAGCAGACAATCAACTAGCGGGAGTATCGATGAGCAGTTCTTC.